Presented here are 14 T cell receptor beta chains from one specimen sequenced in a study of chemoradiotherapy in HPV16-positive cancers. Using immunoSEQ multiplex PCR, the repertoire was profiled, and TCRdb retains in-frame clones only, with some absent. The repertoire holds around 53,000 clones, about 88% seen once, with around 3.5% in the top ten. The sequencing used blood, collected from a patient who underwent chemoradiotherapy. The receptors derive from a human donor with HPV-associated anogenital cancer.

The chain carries TRBV6-6 and TRBJ2-7; D may correspond to TRBD1 or TRBD2 (5 bases each). Trimming left V 6 bases short and J 0 bases short, with 15 bases between. The germline gives CDR1 MNHNY, CDR2 SVGAGI (reference sequence). The CDR3 contains 15 residues. CDR3 in amino acids: CASRGTESSSYEQYF. For the CDR3, the DNA is TGTGCCAGCAGGGGGACGGAATCGAGCTCCTACGAGCAGTACTTC.

The count of this clone is one. This chain links TRBV19 with TRBJ2-7, with a tentative D call TRBD1 (5 bases). The CDR3 is 15 amino acids. The V end lost 5 bases, the J end lost 7 bases, and 21 bases lay between the germline ends. Germline V gene sequence: CDR1 LNHDA, CDR2 SQIVND (reference sequence). CDR3: CASSWQGLPTWEQYF. The CDR3 DNA is TGTGCCAGTAGTTGGCAGGGCCTGCCCACTTGGGAGCAGTACTTC.

The V gene is TRBV5-1, the J gene TRBJ2-3, with D unresolved. The CDR3 totals 13 residues. Germline-derived CDR1 and CDR2 are SGHRS and YFSETQ. The V end lost 9 bases, the J end lost 1 base, and 12 bases lay between the germline ends. CDR3 DNA: TGCGCCACCGGTTTGACGGGCACAGATACGCAGTATTTT. This codes for CATGLTGTDTQYF.

The chain is built from TRBV6-5 and TRBJ2-7; D may be TRBD1 (5 bases). V was clipped by 7 bases and J by 6 bases, with 16 bases between them. Germline values: CDR1 MNHEY, CDR2 SVGAGI. This CDR3 contains 13 residues. CDR3 region: CASTPSQGSEQYF. As DNA, the CDR3 is TGTGCCAGCACCCCCTCTCAGGGATCCGAGCAGTACTTC.

This clone is classed as medium-sized (0.01 to 0.1%). This chain connects TRBV23-1 to TRBJ2-4; weak D call: TRBD2 (6 bases). TRBV23-1 is an open reading frame whose function is uncertain. Trimming pared 0 bases from V and 0 bases from J, leaving 9 bases between. The CDR3 is 16 residues long. The DNA of the CDR3 is TGCGCCAGCAGTCAATCGCGGGATTTAGCCAAAAACATTCAGTACTTC. Protein sequence: CASSQSRDLAKNIQYF.

The chain combines TRBV2 with TRBJ2-2; tentatively, D is TRBD2 (5 bases). Germline CDR1 and CDR2: SNHLY and FYNNEI. The CDR3 consists of 14 residues. V dropped 5 bases and J dropped 1 base, with 8 bases sitting between them. The CDR3 DNA is TGTGCCAGCAGTCCCGAGGGGAACACCGGGGAGCTGTTTTTT. This encodes CASSPEGNTGELFF.

V gene TRBV25-1 combines with J gene TRBJ1-2; D remains ambiguous. Germline CDR1 and CDR2: MGHDK and SYGVNS. The CDR3 runs to 12 residues. V was shortened by 4 bases and J by 8 bases, with 11 bases between the two germline ends. CDR3: CASSVVGLGYTF. The CDR3 nucleotides are TGTGCCAGCAGTGTCGTGGGATTGGGCTACACCTTC.

The chain carries TRBV5-6 and TRBJ1-1, with a tentative D call TRBD1 (5 bases). V lost 4 bases to trimming and J lost 6 bases, with 25 bases between them. Germline V gives CDR1 SGHDT, CDR2 YYEEEE. CDR3 length: 17 amino acids. CDR3 sequence: CASSEKRLRGTGAEAFF. CDR3 sequence (DNA): TGTGCCAGCAGCGAGAAGAGATTGAGAGGGACGGGAGCTGAAGCTTTCTTT.

In its sample, this clone was seen a few times. The gene calls are TRBV6-4 and TRBJ2-3, with 10 bases matching TRBD2. Germline V CDR1 and CDR2: MRHNA, SNTAGT. This CDR3 has 16 amino acids. V lost 2 bases, J lost 4 bases, and 6 bases stayed unmatched. CDR3 in DNA: TGTGCCAGCAGTGACAAGAGCGGGGGGGCCGCAGATACGCAGTATTTT. Residues: CASSDKSGGAADTQYF.

The chain joins TRBV30 to TRBJ1-2; TRBD1 is a possible D gene (5 bases). V gave up 5 bases and J gave up 3 bases, with 13 bases separating them. This CDR3 region has 13 residues. The germline CDR1 and CDR2 sequences are GTSNPN and SVGIG (reference sequence). DNA for the CDR3: TGTGCCTGGGGACTGGGGACTCACTATGGCTACACCTTC. Translation gives CAWGLGTHYGYTF. The full variable domain, with the rest looked up from reference TRBV30 and TRBJ1-2, is SQTIHQWPATLVQPVGSPLSLECTVEGTSNPNLYWYRQAAGRGLQLLFYSVGIGQISSEVPQNLSASRPQDRQFILSSKKLLLSDSGFYLCAWGLGTHYGYTFGSGTRLTVV.

V and J are TRBV19 and TRBJ2-2; 8 bases fit TRBD2. The CDR3 extends over 15 amino acids. The trim removed 6 bases at V and 5 bases at J, leaving 8 bases unmatched. Germline CDR1 and CDR2: LNHDA and SQIVND (reference sequence). The CDR3 coding sequence is TGTGCCAGTAGCACCCGACTAGCGCCGACCGGGGAGCTGTTTTTT. Its translation: CASSTRLAPTGELFF.

The count of this clone is one. This chain links TRBV4-2 with TRBJ1-2; TRBD1 aligns across 9 bases. This CDR3 has 17 residues. CDR1 and CDR2 (germline): LGHNA, YNFKEQ. Trimming took 0 bases from V and 3 from J; bases not matched to a gene: 8. The CDR3 region is CASSQDPQGAFDYGYTF. The CDR3 DNA reads TGTGCCAGCAGCCAAGACCCACAGGGGGCCTTTGACTATGGCTACACCTTC.

This chain connects TRBV10-1 to TRBJ2-2; a weak D match, TRBD2 (5 bases). Germline V gene data show CDR1 as WNHNN and CDR2 as SYGVQD (reference sequence). The CDR3 has 16 residues. Trimming stripped 2 bases from V and 3 bases from J, with 13 bases between. CDR3 loop: CASSEGLRRDTGELFF. The CDR3 DNA sequence: TGCGCCAGCAGTGAGGGACTGCGGCGGGACACCGGGGAGCTGTTTTTT.

The DNA for the CDR3 is TGTGCCAGCAGCAAAGTAGCTGGCTACGAGCAGTACTTC. Its protein product is CASSKVAGYEQYF. The chain recombines TRBV21-1 with TRBJ2-7; the D call of TRBD2 is as the table states it, not checked on the DNA. TRBV21-1 is listed as a pseudogene. The CDR3 consists of 13 residues.